These T cell receptor beta chains were read from a single sample in a study of T cells after posttransplantation cyclophosphamide. Clones were read by immunoSEQ multiplex PCR, and TCRdb kept only the in-frame ones, dropping some. The sample includes some 16,000 clones, roughly 83% of them seen just once. The specimen was PBMCs, collected 350 to 400 days after allogeneic stem cell transplant with calcineurin inhibitor and methotrexate. Every receptor here comes from a young adult male patient who received an allogeneic stem cell transplant from a related donor, was CMV-positive, and had no GVHD. The graft donor may be the source of some T cells. CDR3s include the opening cysteine and the closing phenylalanine or tryptophan. A D gene is named only where the DNA matches it firmly. The listing skips clone size in some rows; elsewhere it reads once, few, many or a size class.

cdr3_nt cdr3_aa v_call d_call j_call clone_size
TGTGCCAGCAGCTTAGGCGGGCAGAGCAATCAGCCCCAGCATTTT CASSLGGQSNQPQHF TRBV7-2 NA TRBJ1-5 NA
TGCGCCAGCAGCTTGATGGGGGACAGTCTAGCCTACGAGCAGTACTTC CASSLMGDSLAYEQYF TRBV5-1 TRBD1 TRBJ2-7 NA
TGCGCCAGCAGCTTGCCCTCTAATAATTCACCCCTCCACTTT CASSLPSNNSPLHF TRBV5-1 NA TRBJ1-6 NA
TGTGCCAGCAGCTTAGGTGGGAGCGCGATCAATGAGCAGTTCTTC CASSLGGSAINEQFF TRBV7-8 NA TRBJ2-1 once
TGTGCCAGCAGCTTCCGGACTAACCGGAACACCGGGGAGCTGTTTTTT CASSFRTNRNTGELFF TRBV7-2 NA TRBJ2-2 NA
TGCGCCAGCAGCCAAGTGACGGGGGGGCGAAACGAGCAGTACTTC CASSQVTGGRNEQYF TRBV4-1 TRBD2 TRBJ2-7 NA
TGTGCCAGCAGATCCGGACTAGCGGGACCCTCCTACAGTGAGCAGTTCTTC CASRSGLAGPSYSEQFF TRBV28 TRBD2 TRBJ2-1 once
TGTGCCAGCAGCCCATGGGAGGGACCCAAGAGCGGCGAGCAGTACTTC CASSPWEGPKSGEQYF TRBV9 TRBD2 TRBJ2-7 NA
TGTGCCAGCGGAAAGCGGGGGTTAGAGACAGATACGCAGTATTTT CASGKRGLETDTQYF TRBV7-2 TRBD2 TRBJ2-3 once
TGTGCCAGCAGCCTGAACCTAGCGGGAAGCAGTGAGCAGTTCTTC CASSLNLAGSSEQFF TRBV6-5 TRBD2 TRBJ2-1 NA
TGCGCCAGCAGCGCCCGGACAGAGCGATCCTACGAGCAGTACTTC CASSARTERSYEQYF TRBV5-1 NA TRBJ2-7 NA
TGTGCCAGCAGCCAAGGGTCGACAGACGGACATTCACCCCTCCACTTT CASSQGSTDGHSPLHF TRBV4-2 NA TRBJ1-6 NA
TGTGCCAGCAGCATCCGACAGGCGGGAGACACTGAAGCTTTCTTT CASSIRQAGDTEAFF TRBV5-4 NA TRBJ1-1 NA
TGTGCCAGCAAGGCTAGCGGGAGTCGCCTAGCCAAAAACATTCAGTACTTC CASKASGSRLAKNIQYF TRBV25-1 TRBD2 TRBJ2-4 NA
TGTGCCAGCAGCCCCGGCGGCGGGAGAACCGGGGAGCTGTTTTTT CASSPGGGRTGELFF TRBV7-9 TRBD2 TRBJ2-2 NA
TGCGCCAGCAGCCAAGATTGGAGGGATCTTTTCGGTGGCTACACCTTC CASSQDWRDLFGGYTF TRBV4-3 NA TRBJ1-2 NA
TGTGCCAGCAGTGAAGTAGGGGCCAACGTCCTGACTTTC CASSEVGANVLTF TRBV2 NA TRBJ2-6 NA
TGCAGTGCTAGAGCATTAGAGACCCAGTACTTC CSARALETQYF TRBV20-1 NA TRBJ2-5 NA
TGTGCCAGCCGACCCCCTCGGGGGGGCAGCGAGCAGTACTTC CASRPPRGGSEQYF TRBV6-5 TRBD2 TRBJ2-7 NA
TGTGCCAGCAGCGTAGGAGCTCACGGGGAGCTGTTTTTT CASSVGAHGELFF TRBV9 NA TRBJ2-2 NA
TGTGCCAGTAGTGCAGCGGGAGTAATGGTGGAGGAGCAGTTCTTC CASSAAGVMVEEQFF TRBV19 TRBD2 TRBJ2-1 NA
TGTGCCAGCAGCTCGATCGGACGGGGGGCGAACACCGGGGAGCTGTTTTTT CASSSIGRGANTGELFF TRBV5-4 TRBD2 TRBJ2-2 NA